This TCR beta chain was captured in a study of vaccination effects on CD4 cells after COVID-19. Findings and caveats of the study: Long after vaccination, the clones induced by infection and by vaccine shrank markedly in size.

Before any sequencing was done, the ViraFEST assay used viral peptide pools to expand antigen-specific CD4+ T cells. A roughly 10-day culture period preceded the isolation of CD4+ T cells. As their vaccination, participants received two doses of either BNT162b2 or mRNA-1273. Each vaccine recipient was nucleocapsid antibody negative and had no prior SARS-CoV-2 infection. Each culture well received about 2 million PBMC. These cells were then cultured in IMDM with 9.5 to 10 IU/ml IL-2 and about 9.4 ug/ml peptides. The protocol was immunoSEQ multiplex PCR, while the TCRdb copy is restricted to in-frame clones and leaves out a portion. Among some 15,000 clones listed, about 74% were seen once. V lost 3 bases and J 5 bases, leaving 15 bases between the germline ends. CDR1 and CDR2 from the germline V gene are SNHLY and FYNNEI. This CDR3 region has 15 residues. Details on this clone: The antigen remains undetermined.

The source was CD4+ T cells from PBMCs cultured with HCoV-NL63 spike peptides, collected after COVID-19 vaccination. This clonotype was obtained from a human donor who received a COVID-19 vaccine. The J gene is TRBJ2-3, the V gene TRBV2, with a weak D call TRBD1 (6 bases). CDR3 sequence (DNA): TGTGCCAGCAGTGAGCAGGGGCTTTCGGGAGATACGCAGTATTTT. Translation: CASSEQGLSGDTQYF.